Below are 22 T cell receptor beta chains sequenced from a single sample in a study of blood T cell repertoires in COVID-19 (TCRdb year 2020). Library prep was done by the immunoSEQ multiplex PCR assay. As stored in TCRdb, this immuneACCESS dataset retains in-frame rearrangements with V and J assigned. A fraction of the clones does not appear; measured against another copy, unresolved V genes explain less than half of the discrepancy, and the remainder lacks a known reason. The sample table holds more than 300,000 clones, of which about 90% were seen once. The ten largest clones add up to under 6.5% of the sample. Sequencing was performed on peripheral blood. The receptors were gathered from a man younger than 35 who had recovered from COVID-19.

This clone appeared a single time. The chain has TRBV7-8 and TRBJ2-1, with D perhaps matching TRBD1 (6 bases). CDR1 and CDR2 from the germline V gene are SGHVS and FQNEAQ. The CDR3 has 15 amino acids. Trimming removed 2 bases at V and 0 bases at J, with 8 bases between. CDR3 loop: CASSLQGSSYNEQFF. The CDR3 region has the DNA TGTGCCAGCAGCTTACAGGGGAGCTCCTACAATGAGCAGTTCTTC.

This clone appeared once. CDR3 loop: CASSDPLSLPGETQYF. CDR3 coding DNA: TGTGCCAGCAGTGACCCCCTCTCGTTGCCGGGTGAGACCCAGTACTTC. The chain is built from TRBV2 and TRBJ2-5; no definite D call. CDR1 is SNHLY, CDR2 FYNNEI, per germline. The CDR3 totals 16 residues. With 3 bases removed from V and 5 bases from J, the gap between germline ends came to 19 bases.

This clone was observed a handful of times. The rearrangement joins TRBV30 to TRBJ1-6; perhaps TRBD1 as D (5 bases). This CDR3 has 12 amino acids. CDR1 is GTSNPN and CDR2 is SVGIG in the germline V gene (reference sequence). V was shortened by 3 bases and J by 9 bases, with 9 bases between the two germline ends. This CDR3 reads CAWSRVRSPLHF. DNA for the CDR3: TGTGCCTGGAGCAGGGTTCGTTCACCCCTCCACTTT.

The chain is built from TRBV27 and TRBJ2-1; TRBD1 is a possible D gene (6 bases). V was pared by 8 bases and J by 5 bases, with 13 bases between. Germline loops: CDR1 MNHEY, CDR2 SMNVEV (reference sequence). This CDR3 has 13 amino acids. CDR3 sequence: CASWRPGDNEQFF. The CDR3 region has the DNA TGTGCCAGCTGGAGACCAGGGGACAATGAGCAGTTCTTC.

The V gene is TRBV20-1, the J gene TRBJ2-1, with D perhaps TRBD2 (5 bases). The CDR3 loop spans 11 amino acids. From germline, CDR1 is DFQATT and CDR2 SNEGSKA (reference sequence). V lost 6 bases to trimming and J lost 4 bases, with 7 bases between them. Written as DNA, the CDR3 is TGCAGTGCGAGGGAATACAATGAGCAGTTCTTC. Encoded protein: CSAREYNEQFF.

The gene calls are TRBV6-6 and TRBJ2-7; 8 bases map to TRBD1. Per the germline V gene, CDR1 is MNHNY and CDR2 is SVGAGI (reference sequence). J gave up 7 bases and V 6 bases, and 5 bases lay outside the gene matches. The CDR3 spans 12 residues. The CDR3, as DNA: TGTGCCAGCAGCGGACAGGGAGGTGAGCAGTACTTC. It codes for CASSGQGGEQYF.

The V gene is TRBV11-2, the J gene TRBJ1-2; 9 positions match TRBD1. Germline loops: CDR1 SGHAT, CDR2 FQNNGV. This CDR3 spans 14 amino acids. Trimming took 1 base from V and 7 from J; bases not matched to a gene: 4. This CDR3 reads CASSLADRGGGYTF. The CDR3 coding sequence is TGTGCCAGCAGCTTAGCCGACAGGGGGGGTGGCTACACCTTC.

This clone occurred a few times. The chain uses TRBV10-2 and TRBJ1-4; no clear D gene. Germline lookup yields CDR1 WSHSY and CDR2 SAAADI. This CDR3 is built from 16 residues. Deletions cut 4 bases from V and 6 bases from J, with 18 bases between. CDR3 amino acids: CASSGIGEGRDEKLFF. The CDR3 coding sequence is TGCGCCAGCAGTGGGATAGGTGAGGGCCGAGATGAAAAACTGTTTTTT.

V is TRBV7-3 and J is TRBJ2-5; 7 bases agree with TRBD1. This CDR3 contains 14 residues. The germline CDR1 and CDR2 sequences are SGHTA and FQGTGA. J lost 4 bases, V lost 3 bases, and 5 bases had no gene match. CDR3 nucleotide sequence: TGTGCCAGCAGCTTGACAGACAGGGCAGAGACCCAGTACTTC. This gives the protein CASSLTDRAETQYF.

The chain employs TRBV2 and TRBJ1-1; D unresolved. Germline loops: CDR1 SNHLY, CDR2 FYNNEI. There are 15 residues in the CDR3. V lost 7 bases to trimming and J lost 0 bases, with 15 bases between them. The CDR3 nucleotides read TGTGCCAGCAACCCGCGTTTAGATATGAACACTGAAGCTTTCTTT. This codes for CASNPRLDMNTEAFF.

The J gene is TRBJ2-7, the V gene TRBV9; D gene unclear. This CDR3 is 16 amino acids long. V was cut by 0 bases and J by 0 bases, with 13 bases left in between. CDR1 and CDR2 (germline): SGDLS, YYNGEE. CDR3 residues: CASSVAPDLGSYEQYF. DNA for the CDR3: TGTGCCAGCAGCGTAGCCCCCGACTTGGGCTCCTACGAGCAGTACTTC.

The CDR3 DNA sequence: TGTGCCAGTAGTATCTTTAGCGGGAGGTCCAATGAGCAGTTCTTC. This gives the protein CASSIFSGRSNEQFF. The chain combines TRBV19 with TRBJ2-1; TRBD2 agrees at 10 bases. After removal of 3 bases from V and 6 bases from J, the junction contained 5 bases not matched to a gene. CDR3 length: 15 amino acids. The germline V gene has CDR1 LNHDA and CDR2 SQIVND (reference sequence).

The chain couples TRBV7-8 to TRBJ2-2, with 10 bases that match TRBD2. V was pared by 2 bases and J by 5 bases, with 8 bases of the junction left unmatched. CDR3 length equals 17 residues. Germline loops: CDR1 SGHVS, CDR2 FQNEAQ. CDR3 protein: CASSLYVLAGETGELFF. CDR3 sequence (DNA): TGTGCCAGCAGCTTATATGTTCTAGCGGGAGAAACCGGGGAGCTGTTTTTT.

The genes are TRBV10-2 and TRBJ1-2; 9 positions agree with TRBD1. With V trimmed by 5 bases and J by 6 bases, 7 bases remained unmatched. From germline, CDR1 is WSHSY and CDR2 SAAADI. The CDR3 length is 14 residues. CDR3 nucleotides: TGCGCCAGCAGTCCCCTCGGACAGGGGAATGGCTACACCTTC. Translating it yields CASSPLGQGNGYTF.

This clone was observed a single time. The chain joins TRBV4-1 to TRBJ1-6; D gene ambiguous. CDR1 MGHRA and CDR2 YSYEKL come from the germline V gene. The CDR3 is made up of 13 amino acids. V lost 4 bases, J lost 8 bases, and 9 bases lay in between. CDR3 sequence: CASSRSDDSPLHF. CDR3 in DNA: TGCGCCAGCAGCCGATCAGATGATTCACCCCTCCACTTT.

This chain joins TRBV25-1 and TRBJ1-3; D is undetermined. V was pared by 5 bases and J by 0 bases, with 11 bases between. The CDR3 loop spans 15 amino acids. The germline V gene has CDR1 MGHDK and CDR2 SYGVNS. The CDR3 sequence is CASSRAGNSGNTIYF. CDR3 nucleotide sequence: TGTGCCAGCAGTCGTGCGGGGAACTCTGGAAACACCATATATTTT.

The gene calls are TRBV27 and TRBJ2-7; D possibly corresponds to TRBD1 (8 bases). V lost 3 bases, J lost 2 bases, and 14 bases lay in between. The CDR3 loop spans 15 amino acids. CDR1 and CDR2 (germline): MNHEY, SMNVEV (reference sequence). As DNA, the CDR3 is TGTGCCAGCAGTTTCGAACAGGGGGGGACCTACGAGCAGTACTTC. It is translated as CASSFEQGGTYEQYF.

The CDR3 DNA is TGTGCCAGCAGGGCCTCTCAAGGGAGCACTGAAGCTTTCTTT. Protein: CASRASQGSTEAFF. This chain joins TRBV7-9 and TRBJ1-1, with unresolved D. The CDR3 covers 14 residues. Trimming stripped 6 bases from V and 4 bases from J, with 15 bases between. Germline V lookup: CDR1 SEHNR, CDR2 FQNEAQ (reference sequence).

V and J are TRBV19 and TRBJ1-1; tentative D call: TRBD1 (5 bases). This CDR3 has 15 residues. CDR1 and CDR2 (germline): LNHDA, SQIVND (reference sequence). Trimming removed 5 bases at V and 2 bases at J, with 15 bases between. The CDR3 nucleotides read TGTGCCAGTAGTGGCCGCGGGAGGGGTAACACTGAAGCTTTCTTT. Protein sequence: CASSGRGRGNTEAFF.

V gene TRBV11-2 combines with J gene TRBJ2-1; 11 bases are shared with TRBD1. The CDR3 has 16 residues. V lost 0 bases, J lost 10 bases, and 8 bases stayed unmatched. Germline CDR1 reads SGHAT; CDR2 reads FQNNGV. The DNA of the CDR3 is TGTGCCAGCAGCTTAGATTGGACAGGGGGCGAAAACGAGCAGTTCTTC. Protein sequence: CASSLDWTGGENEQFF.

This clone was counted a few times. The chain has TRBV4-1 and TRBJ2-7; D perhaps matches TRBD1 (9 bases). The germline V gene has CDR1 MGHRA and CDR2 YSYEKL. Between the trimmed V and J ends, which lost 5 bases and 0 bases, there was a span of 23 bases. The CDR3 loop spans 18 amino acids. Written as DNA, the CDR3 is TGCGCCAGCAGCTCCCGGGACAGGGTCGGGGGGGCCTCCTACGAGCAGTACTTC. This sequence encodes CASSSRDRVGGASYEQYF.

The chain links TRBV19 to TRBJ2-1; tentatively, D is TRBD1 (6 bases). From germline, CDR1 is LNHDA and CDR2 SQIVND (reference sequence). This CDR3 is 15 amino acids long. The V end was cut by 2 bases, the J end by 5 bases, with 13 bases between. The chain's CDR3 is CASSIQATGNNEQFF. The CDR3 DNA sequence: TGTGCCAGTAGTATACAGGCCACAGGGAACAATGAGCAGTTCTTC.